Sequencing of this T cell receptor (beta chain) was carried out in a study of blood T cells in healthy people across ages. Trimming at V came to 7 bases and at J to 9 bases, leaving 6 bases not matched to a gene. There are 12 residues in the CDR3. From germline, CDR1 is MNHEY and CDR2 SVGEGT. The use of a sample-barcoded 5' primer and a J-beta primer mix characterized a second PCR of roughly 7 to 11 cycles. Each CDR3 protein is one row after TCRdb ran MiXCR on the 5' RACE reads. The sample consists of about 1.4 million distinct CDR3 sequences, approximately 63% of them appearing once. The specimen sequenced was blood. This chain joins TRBV6-2 or TRBV6-3 and TRBJ2-1; 7 nucleotides match TRBD1. The source of this sequence is a man aged 18 to 30 in good health. This chain's CDR3 is CASNHRGGEQFF. DNA for the CDR3: TGTGCCAGCAATCACAGGGGTGGTGAGCAGTTCTTC.